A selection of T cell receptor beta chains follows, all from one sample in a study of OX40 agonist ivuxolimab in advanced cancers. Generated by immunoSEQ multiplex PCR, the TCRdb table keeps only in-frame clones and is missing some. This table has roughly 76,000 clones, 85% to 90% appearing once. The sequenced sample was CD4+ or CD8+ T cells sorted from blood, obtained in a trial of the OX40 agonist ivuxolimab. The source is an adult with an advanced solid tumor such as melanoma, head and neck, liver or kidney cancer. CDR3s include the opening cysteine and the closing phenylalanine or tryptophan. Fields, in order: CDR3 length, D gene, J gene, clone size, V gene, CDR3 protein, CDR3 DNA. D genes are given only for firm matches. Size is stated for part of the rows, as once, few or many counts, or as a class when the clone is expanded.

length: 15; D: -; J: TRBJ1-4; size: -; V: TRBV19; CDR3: CASSIDLTGKEKLFF; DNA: TGTGCCAGTAGTATAGATCTAACAGGGAAAGAAAAACTGTTTTTT
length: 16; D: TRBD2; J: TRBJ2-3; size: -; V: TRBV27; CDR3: CASRGGSGGTTDTQYF; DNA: TGTGCCAGCAGGGGGGGCAGCGGGGGTACGACAGATACGCAGTATTTT
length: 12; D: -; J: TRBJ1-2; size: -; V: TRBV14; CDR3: CASSQGLGGYTF; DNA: TGTGCCAGCAGCCAAGGCCTGGGGGGCTACACCTTC
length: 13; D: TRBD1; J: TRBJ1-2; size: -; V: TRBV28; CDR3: CASTGTDSYGYTF; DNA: TGTGCCAGTACGGGGACAGACTCCTATGGCTACACCTTC
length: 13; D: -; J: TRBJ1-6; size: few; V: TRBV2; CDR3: CASSGVTYSPLHF; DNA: TGTGCCAGCAGTGGCGTTACCTATTCACCCCTCCACTTT
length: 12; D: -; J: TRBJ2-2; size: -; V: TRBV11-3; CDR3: CASSQVAGELFF; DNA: TGTGCCAGCAGCCAGGTTGCCGGGGAGCTGTTTTTT
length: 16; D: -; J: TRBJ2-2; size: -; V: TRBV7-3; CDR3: CASTSEIGPNTGELFF; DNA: TGTGCCAGCACCAGTGAAATAGGGCCTAACACCGGGGAGCTGTTTTTT
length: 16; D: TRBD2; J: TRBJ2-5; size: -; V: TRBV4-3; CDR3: CASSQDHRVAGGTQYF; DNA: TGCGCCAGCAGCCAAGATCACAGGGTAGCGGGGGGGACCCAGTACTTC
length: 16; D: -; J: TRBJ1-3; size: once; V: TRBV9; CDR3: CASSGQRDNFGNTIYF; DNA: TGTGCCAGCAGCGGCCAACGGGACAATTTTGGAAACACCATATATTTT
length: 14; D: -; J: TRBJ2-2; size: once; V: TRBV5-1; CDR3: CASSLEIVAGELFF; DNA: TGCGCCAGCAGCTTGGAGATTGTAGCCGGGGAGCTGTTTTTT
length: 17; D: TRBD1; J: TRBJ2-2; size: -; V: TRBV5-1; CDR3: CASSPGPGQGAGGELFF; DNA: TGCGCCAGCAGCCCCGGCCCGGGACAGGGGGCAGGCGGGGAGCTGTTTTTT
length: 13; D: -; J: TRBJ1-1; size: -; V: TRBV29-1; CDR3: CSPTRQANTEAFF; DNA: TGCAGCCCAACCAGACAGGCCAACACTGAAGCTTTCTTT
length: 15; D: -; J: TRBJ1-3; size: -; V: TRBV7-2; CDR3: CASSLEASSGNTIYF; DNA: TGTGCCAGCAGCTTAGAGGCTAGCTCTGGAAACACCATATATTTT
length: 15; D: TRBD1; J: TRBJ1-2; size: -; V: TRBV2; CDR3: CASSKPGQGVDGYTF; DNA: TGTGCCAGCAGTAAACCGGGACAGGGGGTAGATGGCTACACCTTC
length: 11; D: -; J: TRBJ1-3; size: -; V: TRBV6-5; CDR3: CASSLGRTIYF; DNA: TGTGCCAGCAGTTTAGGTAGAACCATATATTTT
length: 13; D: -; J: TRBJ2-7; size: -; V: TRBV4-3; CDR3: CASSQDLEGGQYF; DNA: TGCGCCAGCAGCCAAGATCTTGAGGGAGGGCAGTACTTC